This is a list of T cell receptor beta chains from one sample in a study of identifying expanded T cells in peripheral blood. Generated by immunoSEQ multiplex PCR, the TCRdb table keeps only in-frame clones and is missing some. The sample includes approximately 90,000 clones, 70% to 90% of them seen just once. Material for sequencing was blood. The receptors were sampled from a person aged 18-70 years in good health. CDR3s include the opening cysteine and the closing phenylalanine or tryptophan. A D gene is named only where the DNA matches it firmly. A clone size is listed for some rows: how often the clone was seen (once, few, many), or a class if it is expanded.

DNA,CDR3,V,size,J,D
TGTGCCAGCAGGGGCCCAACCAACTATGGCTACACCTTC,CASRGPTNYGYTF,TRBV25-1,few,TRBJ1-2,NA
TGTGCCAGTAGTATAGCCACAGGGGGGTTTATTACGTACACTGAAGCTTTCTTT,CASSIATGGFITYTEAFF,TRBV19,NA,TRBJ1-1,TRBD1
TGCAGCGCCGCGGGCAGGGTTAACGGCTATGGCTACACCTTC,CSAAGRVNGYGYTF,TRBV29-1,NA,TRBJ1-2,NA
TGTGCCAGCAGCTTAACAGCCTATAACTATGGCTACACCTTC,CASSLTAYNYGYTF,TRBV7-2,NA,TRBJ1-2,NA
TGTGCCAGTAGTAACAGAGGACAGGCCAAAGAGACCCAGTACTTC,CASSNRGQAKETQYF,TRBV19,NA,TRBJ2-5,TRBD1
TGTGCCAGCTCACCCCTTGATGAGCAGTTCTTC,CASSPLDEQFF,TRBV18,NA,TRBJ2-1,NA
TGCGCCAGCAGCCCTGGGGACAGGGCAGAGACCCAGTACTTC,CASSPGDRAETQYF,TRBV5-1,NA,TRBJ2-5,TRBD1
TGTGCCAGCAGCCCTAGGACAGCCCGGAACACTGAAGCTTTCTTT,CASSPRTARNTEAFF,TRBV11-2,NA,TRBJ1-1,NA
TGTGCCAGCAGCTTGTGGGCAGGGGGCGCAACCGGGTACACCTTC,CASSLWAGGATGYTF,TRBV5-4,NA,TRBJ1-2,TRBD1
TGTGCCAGCAGCCCCAGGGCCGGGGAGTATGGCTACACCTTC,CASSPRAGEYGYTF,TRBV5-4,NA,TRBJ1-2,NA
TGTGCCAGCAGCTTAAACACAGGGACTAACTATGGCTACACCTTC,CASSLNTGTNYGYTF,TRBV7-2,NA,TRBJ1-2,NA
TGTGCCAGCAGTTTAGTGGGTCAGGGAGCTTACGAGCAGTACTTC,CASSLVGQGAYEQYF,TRBV28,NA,TRBJ2-7,NA
TGTGCCAGCAGTGACTACTGGCAAGAGACCCAGTACTTC,CASSDYWQETQYF,TRBV2,NA,TRBJ2-5,NA
TGCGCCAGCGCTGACACTGCCGCCTACGAGCAGTACTTC,CASADTAAYEQYF,TRBV5-1,NA,TRBJ2-7,NA
TGTGCCAGCAGCTCGCCTTATGACAGTTACCAAGAGACCCAGTACTTC,CASSSPYDSYQETQYF,TRBV5-4,NA,TRBJ2-5,NA
TGTGCCAGTTCACCCCCTACGGGAGGAAACACCATATATTTT,CASSPPTGGNTIYF,TRBV6-5,NA,TRBJ1-3,NA
TGTGCCAGCAGCTTAGAGGCAGGGGAGATTAGGCAGCCCCAGCATTTT,CASSLEAGEIRQPQHF,TRBV7-9,NA,TRBJ1-5,NA
TGTGCCAGCAGCGAAACCGGGACAGTATTCTCTGAAGCTTTCTTT,CASSETGTVFSEAFF,TRBV9,NA,TRBJ1-1,TRBD1
TGTGCCAGCAGCCCCCGTCGTGGCACAGGGAATGAGCAGTTCTTC,CASSPRRGTGNEQFF,TRBV11-1,NA,TRBJ2-1,NA
TGTGCCAGCAGCTTCCGGATGGGATCCCCAGATACGCAGTATTTT,CASSFRMGSPDTQYF,TRBV11-2,NA,TRBJ2-3,NA
TGTGCCAGCAGCTTAGGTCCTTTCCGGCCCAGGAACACCGGGGAGCTGTTTTTT,CASSLGPFRPRNTGELFF,TRBV7-8,NA,TRBJ2-2,NA
TGCAGCGTTGCCCTGTTAGCCGGAGAGACCCAGTACTTC,CSVALLAGETQYF,TRBV29-1,NA,TRBJ2-5,NA
TGTGCCAGCAGCAAGTCAAGAACTCAAGAGACCCAGTACTTC,CASSKSRTQETQYF,TRBV2,NA,TRBJ2-5,NA
TGTGCCTGGAACATAGTCCCAAACACTGAAGCTTTCTTT,CAWNIVPNTEAFF,TRBV30,NA,TRBJ1-1,NA
TGTGCCATCAGTGATCCGAAGGAGGACCCGAATGAAAAACTGTTTTTT,CAISDPKEDPNEKLFF,TRBV10-3,NA,TRBJ1-4,NA
TGTGCCAGCAGTTACTTAGGCAGAATGAACACTGAAGCTTTCTTT,CASSYLGRMNTEAFF,TRBV6-5,NA,TRBJ1-1,NA
TGTGCCAGCAGCTTAGGGACAGGGTCCTACGAGCAGTACTTC,CASSLGTGSYEQYF,TRBV7-6,NA,TRBJ2-7,TRBD1